Presented here are 20 T cell receptor beta chains from one specimen sequenced in a study of cytomegalovirus exposure and HLA in healthy donors. The PCR employed 60 Vbeta primers together with 13 Jbeta primers. Sequenced by immunoSEQ multiplex PCR; TCRdb stores in-frame clones only, minus some. Of about 130,000 clones in the sample, around 82% are singletons; the top ten hold roughly 10%. Sequencing input: PBMCs. Source of these receptors: a man aged 30 to 45 in good health and CMV-seropositive.

The chain recombines TRBV9 with TRBJ1-1; no clear D. Germline CDR1 is SGDLS and CDR2 is YYNGEE. This CDR3 spans 13 amino acids. Trimming cost V 10 bases and J 1 base, with 14 bases left between them. The CDR3 region has the DNA TGTGCCTCGCGCGGGGTGGCGAACACTGAAGCTTTCTTT. Translated, it gives CASRGVANTEAFF.

The J gene is TRBJ2-3, the V gene TRBV27, with 7 bases identical to TRBD2. The CDR3 contains 16 residues. Germline CDR1 and CDR2: MNHEY and SMNVEV (reference sequence). V lost 0 bases and J lost 0; bases outside the gene matches: 3. The CDR3 DNA reads as TGTGCCAGCAGTTTATCGACTAGCACCAGCACAGATACGCAGTATTTT. Its translation is CASSLSTSTSTDTQYF.

This clone was seen a few times. The genes are TRBV6-5 and TRBJ1-5; a possible D gene is TRBD1 (5 bases). The germline V and J ends were trimmed by 8 bases and 2 bases, with 16 bases remaining between them. The germline V gene has CDR1 MNHEY and CDR2 SVGAGI. The CDR3 loop spans 15 amino acids. The CDR3 reads CASAREVGGNQPQHF. The CDR3 coding sequence is TGTGCCAGCGCCAGGGAAGTTGGGGGCAATCAGCCCCAGCATTTT.

The chain has TRBV7-2 and TRBJ1-4, with 8 bases that match TRBD1. V was clipped by 4 bases and J by 7 bases; unmatched bases: 8. The germline gives CDR1 SGHTA, CDR2 FQGNSA. The CDR3 covers 15 residues. The CDR3 DNA follows: TGTGCCAGCAGCTACAGACAGGGGCGGGGTGAAAAACTGTTTTTT. Its translation: CASSYRQGRGEKLFF.

V usage is TRBV19 and J usage is TRBJ2-7; the match to TRBD2 covers 7 bases. The CDR3 sequence is 12 residues long. The V and J ends lost 4 bases and 7 bases, in that order; junction bases with no gene match: 4. Germline lookup yields CDR1 LNHDA and CDR2 SQIVND (reference sequence). The CDR3 region is CASSTSGGEQYF. CDR3 sequence (DNA): TGTGCCAGTAGTACCTCCGGGGGGGAGCAGTACTTC.

The chain combines TRBV7-6 with TRBJ1-1; perhaps TRBD1 as D (5 bases). In germline, CDR1 is SGHVS, CDR2 FNYEAQ. V dropped 6 bases and J dropped 3 bases, with 14 bases sitting between them. The CDR3 has 14 amino acids. The DNA of the CDR3 is TGTGCCAGCAGTTCTCTACCCAGGGACACTGAAGCTTTCTTT. Translating it yields CASSSLPRDTEAFF.

The CDR3 DNA is TGTGCCAGCAGCGGAAGGGGCTGGAGGGAGAAGGGCAATGAGCAGTTCTTC. Translation: CASSGRGWREKGNEQFF. This chain connects TRBV5-4 to TRBJ2-1; the D gene is possibly TRBD2 (6 bases). The CDR3 length is 17 residues. V was shortened by 4 bases and J by 6 bases, with 23 bases between the two germline ends. Germline-derived CDR1 and CDR2 are SGHNT and YYREEE (reference sequence).

The chain uses TRBV4-1 and TRBJ2-1; 8 positions agree with TRBD1. The germline gives CDR1 MGHRA, CDR2 YSYEKL. CDR3 length: 15 amino acids. The V segment lost 3 bases and the J segment 3 bases; nucleotides outside the gene matches: 4. CDR3 nucleotide sequence: TGCGCCAGCAGCCAGGGGGACAGGAGCTACAATGAGCAGTTCTTC. It is translated as CASSQGDRSYNEQFF.

The rearrangement joins TRBV5-1 to TRBJ2-7; a possible D gene is TRBD1 (6 bases). Germline CDR1 and CDR2: SGHRS and YFSETQ. CDR3 length: 12 residues. V was pared by 5 bases and J by 5 bases, with 11 bases between. CDR3: CASRRTGNEQYF. DNA for the CDR3: TGCGCCAGCAGGAGAACAGGGAACGAGCAGTACTTC.

The chain couples TRBV5-1 to TRBJ2-7, with D perhaps matching TRBD2 (6 bases). V shed 1 base and J shed 6 bases, with 11 bases lying between them. The CDR3 contains 13 residues. Germline values: CDR1 SGHRS, CDR2 YFSETQ. The CDR3 sequence: CASSLWGVAEQYF. The CDR3 DNA is TGCGCCAGCAGCTTGTGGGGGGTTGCCGAGCAGTACTTC.

This clone occurred once. The chain joins TRBV7-2 to TRBJ2-1; weak D call: TRBD2 (6 bases). This CDR3 spans 16 amino acids. The V gene's germline CDR1 is SGHTA and CDR2 FQGNSA. V dropped 3 bases and J dropped 0 bases, with 12 bases sitting between them. The CDR3 sequence: CASSFEAGRSYNEQFF. CDR3 bases: TGTGCCAGCAGCTTTGAGGCGGGGCGCTCCTACAATGAGCAGTTCTTC.

This chain links TRBV7-2 with TRBJ1-2; D call uncertain. V was pared by 0 bases and J by 6 bases, with 11 bases between. The CDR3 is made up of 14 amino acids. Per germline, CDR1 SGHTA and CDR2 FQGNSA. This CDR3 reads CASSLATARNGYTF. The CDR3 DNA reads TGTGCCAGCAGCTTAGCCACAGCAAGAAATGGCTACACCTTC.

The chain is built from TRBV6-5 and TRBJ2-7, with unresolved D. The length of the CDR3 is 12 residues. V was shortened by 5 bases and J by 3 bases, with 8 bases between the two germline ends. Germline CDR1 reads MNHEY; CDR2 reads SVGAGI. The CDR3 loop is CASSPNLYEQYF. For the CDR3, the DNA is TGTGCCAGCAGTCCTAACCTCTACGAGCAGTACTTC.

The V gene is TRBV7-9, the J gene TRBJ1-2; no clear D gene. Germline V gene lookup returns CDR1 SEHNR and CDR2 FQNEAQ (reference sequence). This CDR3 region has 11 residues. The germline V and J ends were trimmed by 4 bases and 8 bases, with 8 bases remaining between them. The CDR3 loop reads CASSSPEGYTF. The CDR3 DNA reads as TGTGCCAGCAGCTCCCCTGAGGGCTACACCTTC.

The chain employs TRBV4-2 and TRBJ2-6, with TRBD1 identical over 7 bases. The CDR3 has 15 residues. Trimming at V came to 4 bases and at J to 4 bases, leaving 4 bases not matched to a gene. Looked up from germline, CDR1 is LGHNA and CDR2 is YNFKEQ. In DNA, the CDR3 is TGTGCCAGCAGCCTGACAGGGTCCGGGGCCAACGTCCTGACTTTC. Translating it yields CASSLTGSGANVLTF.

The sample holds one count of this clone. The rearrangement joins TRBV29-1 to TRBJ2-7; D possibly corresponds to TRBD1 (5 bases). There are 12 residues in the CDR3. With 5 bases removed from V and 6 bases from J, the gap between germline ends came to 14 bases. CDR1 SQVTM and CDR2 ANQGSEA come from the germline V gene. The CDR3 coding sequence is TGCAGCGTTTCTGGGCAGGGCCTCGAGCAGTACTTC. The encoded protein is CSVSGQGLEQYF.

This chain links TRBV29-1 with TRBJ2-7, with D maybe TRBD2 (6 bases). The CDR3 covers 12 residues. The ends were cut back, 2 bases at V and 4 bases at J, with 9 bases in the middle. Germline values: CDR1 SQVTM, CDR2 ANQGSEA. CDR3: CSVETGAYEQYF. The DNA for the CDR3 is TGCAGCGTTGAAACGGGAGCGTACGAGCAGTACTTC.

As DNA, the CDR3 is TGCAGCGCCGGGACTAGCGGACCCTACGAGCAGTACTTC. It codes for CSAGTSGPYEQYF. V and J are TRBV29-1 and TRBJ2-7; 11 nucleotides match TRBD2. V lost 7 bases, J lost 2 bases, and 4 bases stayed unmatched. This CDR3 comprises 13 residues. Germline assignment: CDR1 SQVTM and CDR2 ANQGSEA.

The chain employs TRBV28 and TRBJ2-1; 10 bases align to TRBD2. CDR3 length: 14 amino acids. Germline CDR1 reads MDHEN; CDR2 reads SYDVKM. The V and J ends lost 4 bases and 7 bases, in that order; junction bases with no gene match: 4. This chain's CDR3 is CASSSSGSKNEQFF. Here the CDR3 DNA reads TGTGCCAGCAGTTCTAGCGGGAGTAAGAATGAGCAGTTCTTC.

The chain carries TRBV27 and TRBJ2-7; possibly TRBD2 for D (5 bases). The germline V and J ends were trimmed by 6 bases and 4 bases, with 19 bases remaining between them. Germline V gene sequence: CDR1 MNHEY, CDR2 SMNVEV (reference sequence). The CDR3 has 15 residues. CDR3 amino acids: CASSPSYGIVYEQYF. CDR3 DNA: TGTGCCAGCAGCCCCAGTTACGGGATTGTTTACGAGCAGTACTTC.